These 11 T cell receptor beta chains were sequenced from one sample in a study of T cells after yellow fever vaccination. MiXCR, applied by TCRdb to the 5' RACE reads, yields one record per CDR3 protein. The profile covers about 300,000 distinct CDR3 sequences, with 8.7% appearing a single time and 3% to 3.5% taken by the ten largest. The sequenced sample was CD4+ T cells sorted from PBMCs, obtained 5 days after the yellow fever booster vaccination. The receptors here all came from a young man who received the YFV17D yellow fever vaccine.

This clonotype was counted only a few times. The chain has TRBV27 and TRBJ1-6, with 10 positions matching TRBD1. Germline CDR1 is MNHEY and CDR2 is SMNVEV (reference sequence). The CDR3 totals 16 residues. J was trimmed by 6 bases and V by 3 bases; bases with no gene match: 5. Here the CDR3 reads CASSLWTGGGNSPLHF. CDR3 nucleotides: TGTGCCAGCAGTTTGTGGACAGGGGGTGGTAATTCACCCCTCCACTTT.

V gene TRBV20-1 combines with J gene TRBJ1-2; weak D call: TRBD1 (6 bases). The germline CDR1 and CDR2 sequences are DFQATT and SNEGSKA (reference sequence). Trimming cost V 5 bases and J 14 bases, with 21 bases left between them. The length of the CDR3 is 12 residues. CDR3 loop: CSALGGDSTGTF. For the CDR3, the DNA is TGCAGTGCTCTAGGGGGGGACTCTACTGGGACCTTC.

This clonotype has more than one count but fewer than ten. This CDR3 is CASSLSNGRGEAFF. Here the CDR3 DNA reads TGTGCCAGCAGCTTAAGTAACGGCAGGGGTGAAGCTTTCTTT. This rearrangement joins TRBV7-2 to TRBJ1-1; possible D gene TRBD1, 6 bases. CDR1 is SGHTA, CDR2 FQGNSA, per germline. CDR3 size: 14 residues. V was trimmed by 2 bases and J by 7 bases, leaving 14 bases between them.

This clonotype was found many times. The V call is TRBV7-2, the J call TRBJ2-2; TRBD1 or TRBD2 may be the D gene (5 bases each). V was shortened by 4 bases and J by 4 bases, with 10 bases between the two germline ends. Germline values: CDR1 SGHTA, CDR2 FQGNSA. The CDR3 is made up of 14 amino acids. The DNA for the CDR3 is TGTGCCAGCAGCTGGGACCGGTTCACCGGGGAGCTGTTTTTT. This encodes CASSWDRFTGELFF.

This clonotype was picked up a small number of times. The chain employs TRBV3-1 and TRBJ2-5, with 12 nucleotides matching TRBD2. This CDR3 comprises 15 residues. Germline lookup yields CDR1 LGHDT and CDR2 YNNKEL (reference sequence). V trimming: 3 bases; J trimming: 4 bases; junction bases outside the gene matches: 3. The CDR3 protein is CASSQGLAGAETQYF. The CDR3 nucleotides are TGTGCCAGCAGCCAGGGACTAGCGGGCGCAGAGACCCAGTACTTC.

This clonotype was counted a single time. The genes are TRBV5-6 and TRBJ1-6, with 7 nucleotides matching TRBD1. CDR1 SGHDT and CDR2 YYEEEE come from the germline V gene. The CDR3 extends over 15 amino acids. The V segment lost 3 bases and the J segment 7 bases; nucleotides outside the gene matches: 7. Written as DNA, the CDR3 is TGTGCCAGCAGCTACAGGGGTTACGGAAATTCACCCCTCCACTTT. Translating gives CASSYRGYGNSPLHF.

The table lists this clonotype with a few counts. The chain links TRBV11-2 to TRBJ1-5; D not certain. The length of the CDR3 is 16 residues. V was cut by 7 bases and J by 0 bases, with 16 bases left in between. The germline V gene encodes CDR1 SGHAT and CDR2 FQNNGV. The CDR3 DNA sequence: TGTGCCAGCACCGAAGGGTTAGGTTATAGCAATCAGCCCCAGCATTTT. Its protein is CASTEGLGYSNQPQHF. Full variable domain (missing parts from reference TRBV11-2 and TRBJ1-5): EAGVAQSPRYKIIEKRQSVAFWCNPISGHATLYWYQQILGQGPKLLIQFQNNGVVDDSQLPKDRFSAERLKGVDSTLKIQPAKLEDSAVYLCASTEGLGYSNQPQHFGDGTRLSIL.

There are a few counts of this clonotype. This rearrangement joins TRBV5-4 to TRBJ1-2; no clear D. The CDR3 sequence is 14 residues long. Germline CDR1 is SGHNT and CDR2 is YYREEE (reference sequence). V lost 4 bases and J 2 bases, leaving 12 bases between the germline ends. CDR3 sequence (DNA): TGTGCCAGCAGCCTTGAGCCCCAGAACTATGGCTACACCTTC. It translates to CASSLEPQNYGYTF.

This clonotype was seen a single time. The junction and the germline gene differ at one end; a read error may be behind it. The chain couples TRBV18 to TRBJ1-1; no definite D call. Germline values: CDR1 KGHSH, CDR2 LQKENI. CDR3 length: 12 residues. The CDR3 DNA sequence: TGTGTCAGCTCACCGTTACAAGGTGAAGCTTTCTTT. Its protein product is CVSSPLQGEAFF.

J is TRBJ2-4 and V is TRBV30; D unresolved. V was pared by 4 bases and J by 0 bases, with 16 bases between. This CDR3 spans 16 amino acids. The V gene's germline CDR1 is GTSNPN and CDR2 SVGIG (reference sequence). CDR3 in DNA: TGTGCCTGGACCGAGGTTATGAACAGAGCCAAAAACATTCAGTACTTC. The encoded protein is CAWTEVMNRAKNIQYF.

The chain recombines TRBV12-5 with TRBJ1-1; a possible D gene is TRBD1 (5 bases). Germline V gene sequence: CDR1 LGHNT, CDR2 FRNRAP. This CDR3 has 13 residues. Trimming took off 6 bases at V and 6 bases at J, with 14 bases between the two ends. CDR3 sequence (DNA): TGTGCTAGTGGACAAACGACAGCAGCTGAAGCTTTCTTT. It specifies CASGQTTAAEAFF.